This TCR beta chain is from a study of T-cell reconstitution after alpha-beta-depleted transplantation in children. Trimming cost V 0 bases and J 3 bases; bases outside gene matches: 7. CDR3 size: 15 residues. Per the germline V gene, CDR1 is DFQATT and CDR2 is SNEGSKA (reference sequence). Study observations and caveats: T-cell numbers and diversity one year post-transplant derived largely from freshly generated T cells. In some patients, recipient T cells and intrathymic progenitors surviving conditioning explained high day-60 diversity. Several hundred expanded graft clones reportedly were the source of alpha-beta T cells about two months after transplant.

Unique molecular identifiers featured in how the TCRbeta library was prepared. Via MiXCR, TCRdb re-called the PCR reads, giving one row per CDR3 protein. The sample includes 250,000 to 300,000 distinct CDR3 sequences, about 9.9% of them seen just once. This clonotype was counted at least ten times. What it binds is unknown. The source was peripheral blood, collected 180 days after TCRalphabeta/CD19-depleted stem cell transplant. This sequence joins TRBV20-1 and TRBJ2-5; 7 bases are shared with TRBD1. The TCR comes from a male patient aged 2 to 9 who had a stem cell transplant for chronic granulomatous disease, so the T cells may come from the graft donor. This CDR3 reads CSARDPGQKKETQYF. CDR3 DNA sequence: TGCAGTGCTAGAGACCCGGGACAGAAGAAAGAGACCCAGTACTTC.